The next 28 T cell receptor beta chains were all read from a single sample in a study of T cell repertoires in cytomegalovirus infection. TCRdb reprocessed the reads via MiXCR and lists one record per CDR3 protein. The data hold about 300,000 distinct CDR3 sequences, with roughly 9.3% observed a single time. Sequencing was done on a sample of PBMCs. These receptors came from a human donor in good health (CMV status not recorded). Some clones in this sample may be carry-over from other donors' samples.

This clonotype was found many times. This chain connects TRBV4-2 to TRBJ1-1, with no clear D. The length of the CDR3 is 14 residues. The germline V and J ends were trimmed by 4 bases and 3 bases, with 12 bases remaining between them. Germline V CDR1 and CDR2: LGHNA, YNFKEQ. CDR3 amino acids: CASSPQDRDTEAFF. The DNA of the CDR3 is TGTGCCAGCAGCCCCCAGGATCGGGACACTGAAGCTTTCTTT.

The table lists this clonotype with many counts. This chain joins TRBV20-1 and TRBJ1-1, with D perhaps TRBD1 (5 bases). CDR1 and CDR2 (germline): DFQATT, SNEGSKA (reference sequence). The CDR3 runs to 13 residues. V dropped 6 bases and J dropped 0 bases, with 11 bases sitting between them. This chain's CDR3 is CSATGRLNTEAFF. In nucleotides, the CDR3 is TGCAGTGCAACGGGACGGTTGAACACTGAAGCTTTCTTT.

The J gene is TRBJ1-4, the V gene TRBV29-1; D perhaps matches TRBD1 (6 bases). V lost 4 bases to trimming and J lost 6 bases, with 12 bases between them. Germline V gene sequence: CDR1 SQVTM, CDR2 ANQGSEA. The CDR3 has 13 amino acids. CDR3 amino acids: CSVGQGYHEKLFF. In nucleotides, the CDR3 is TGCAGCGTTGGGCAGGGGTATCATGAAAAACTGTTTTTT.

This clonotype was found many times. The gene calls are TRBV7-6 and TRBJ1-3; D gene unclear. The CDR3 covers 16 residues. The germline gives CDR1 SGHVS, CDR2 FNYEAQ. Trimming shortened V by 1 base and J by 0 bases, and 10 bases separated the two germline ends. The CDR3 reads CASSLGRLFSGNTIYF. CDR3 DNA sequence: TGTGCCAGCAGCTTAGGTCGACTTTTCTCTGGAAACACCATATATTTT.

The V and J genes are TRBV6-6 and TRBJ1-2; the D gene is possibly TRBD1 (5 bases). CDR3 length: 17 residues. Per germline, CDR1 MNHNY and CDR2 SVGAGI (reference sequence). The V gene lost 2 bases and the J gene lost 0 bases, with 16 bases spanning the gap. The CDR3 region has the DNA TGTGCCAGCAGTTACCCCGGCAGGGATATAGCTAACTATGGCTACACCTTC. Protein product: CASSYPGRDIANYGYTF.

V usage is TRBV7-9 and J usage is TRBJ1-1; D ambiguous. The germline CDR1 and CDR2 sequences are SEHNR and FQNEAQ (reference sequence). The CDR3 covers 13 residues. Deletions cut 3 bases from V and 6 bases from J, with 11 bases between. CDR3 amino acids: CASSFTAEAEAFF. The CDR3, as DNA: TGTGCCAGCAGCTTCACGGCAGAGGCTGAAGCTTTCTTT.

This clonotype was seen ten or more times. CDR3 amino acids: CASTKGGSLNTEAFF. Here the CDR3 DNA reads TGTGCCAGCACTAAAGGGGGCAGCTTGAACACTGAAGCTTTCTTT. This chain links TRBV12-3 or TRBV12-4 with TRBJ1-1, with TRBD1 matching over 7 bases. The junction had 8 bases not matched to a gene; V was cut back by 7 bases and J by 0 bases. CDR3 length equals 15 residues.

This clonotype was seen ten or more times. The chain has TRBV10-3 and TRBJ2-1, with TRBD1 matching 7 bases. CDR3 length: 15 amino acids. Germline V lookup: CDR1 ENHRY, CDR2 SYGVKD. Trimming took 5 bases from V and 5 from J; bases not matched to a gene: 9. The CDR3 sequence is CAISPTGTANNEQFF. Written as DNA, the CDR3 is TGTGCCATCAGTCCGACCGGGACAGCAAACAATGAGCAGTTCTTC.

The chain joins TRBV5-6 to TRBJ2-7, with a tentative D call TRBD1 (5 bases). V dropped 1 base and J dropped 6 bases, with 11 bases sitting between them. Germline V gene lookup returns CDR1 SGHDT and CDR2 YYEEEE. This CDR3 has 13 amino acids. CDR3 DNA sequence: TGTGCCAGCAGCTTGCAGGGCAGCTGCGAGCAGTACGTC. It is translated as CASSLQGSCEQYV.

This clonotype was seen many times. The J gene is TRBJ2-1, the V gene TRBV12-5; TRBD2 aligns across 8 bases. The germline gives CDR1 LGHNT, CDR2 FRNRAP. This CDR3 contains 16 residues. The V segment lost 2 bases and the J segment 1 base; nucleotides outside the gene matches: 4. The CDR3 loop is CASGLKAGGSYNEQFF. The CDR3 nucleotides are TGTGCTAGTGGTTTGAAGGCGGGGGGTTCCTACAATGAGCAGTTCTTC.

This clonotype was found many times. This chain uses TRBV6-5 with TRBJ1-5; no clear D gene. Germline assignment: CDR1 MNHEY and CDR2 SVGAGI. Trimming left V 11 bases short and J 4 bases short, with 12 bases between. This CDR3 spans 12 amino acids. The CDR3 here is CASNQENQPQHF. In nucleotides, the CDR3 is TGTGCCTCCAACCAGGAGAATCAGCCCCAGCATTTT.

This clonotype showed up many times. CDR3 amino acids: CASSSPLGANTEAFF. In nucleotides, the CDR3 is TGTGCCAGCAGTTCCCCTTTGGGAGCGAACACTGAAGCTTTCTTT. V gene TRBV28 combines with J gene TRBJ1-1, with D unclear. The CDR3 is 15 amino acids. From germline, CDR1 is MDHEN and CDR2 SYDVKM. V was pared by 4 bases and J by 1 base, with 13 bases between.

This clonotype occurred many times. V is TRBV12-3 or TRBV12-4 and J is TRBJ2-7; perhaps TRBD1 as D (5 bases). Trimming removed 8 bases at V and 3 bases at J, with 14 bases between. The CDR3 length is 13 residues. CDR3 region: CASGPGAYYEQYF. The CDR3 bases are TGTGCCAGCGGCCCTGGGGCTTACTACGAGCAGTACTTC.

This clonotype showed up many times. The J gene is TRBJ1-1, the V gene TRBV19, with no clear D. Germline V CDR1 and CDR2: LNHDA, SQIVND (reference sequence). V was shortened by 3 bases and J by 1 base, with 3 bases between the two germline ends. This CDR3 contains 12 residues. The CDR3 region is CASSIGNTEAFF. The CDR3 DNA is TGTGCCAGTAGTATCGGGAACACTGAAGCTTTCTTT.

This clonotype was counted at least ten times. The chain joins TRBV2 to TRBJ2-1; 13 bases fit TRBD2. The CDR3 length is 19 residues. The V gene end was trimmed by 2 bases and the J gene end by 5 bases; junction bases not matched to a gene: 12. Germline V gives CDR1 SNHLY, CDR2 FYNNEI. For the CDR3, the DNA is TGTGCCAGCAGTGAACTACTAGCGGGGGGGCCGGAGCAAGACAATGAGCAGTTCTTC. Its protein is CASSELLAGGPEQDNEQFF. The whole variable domain, remainder taken from reference TRBV2 and TRBJ2-1, is EPEVTQTPSHQVTQMGQEVILRCVPISNHLYFYWYRQILGQKVEFLVSFYNNEISEKSEIFDDQFSVERPDGSNFTLKIRSTKLEDSAMYFCASSELLAGGPEQDNEQFFGPGTRLTVL.

J is TRBJ2-2 and V is TRBV12-3 or TRBV12-4; 10 positions agree with TRBD2. Trimming at V came to 6 bases and at J to 3 bases, leaving 7 bases not matched to a gene. CDR3 length: 16 amino acids. The CDR3 is CASRLSGGADTGELFF. CDR3 DNA sequence: TGTGCCAGCAGATTGAGCGGGGGGGCAGACACCGGGGAGCTGTTTTTT.

This clonotype appeared many times. This chain connects TRBV29-1 to TRBJ2-3; D unresolved. Trimming pared 4 bases from V and 4 bases from J, leaving 3 bases between. Germline V gene lookup returns CDR1 SQVTM and CDR2 ANQGSEA. CDR3 size: 10 residues. CDR3 in DNA: TGCAGCGTTGGGGCAGATACGCAGTATTTT. It is translated as CSVGADTQYF.

This clonotype has ten or more counts. CDR3 sequence (DNA): TGCAGTGCTAGAGCCTTCGGACAGGGAAAGGGGGACACTGAAGCTTTCTTT. This translates into CSARAFGQGKGDTEAFF. The chain links TRBV20-1 to TRBJ1-1; TRBD1 agrees at 8 bases. V lost 1 base and J lost 3; bases outside the gene matches: 13. CDR3 length: 17 amino acids. CDR1 DFQATT and CDR2 SNEGSKA come from the germline V gene (reference sequence).

This clonotype occurred many times. This rearrangement joins TRBV6-5 to TRBJ2-1, with TRBD2 matching over 10 bases. Germline CDR1 reads MNHEY; CDR2 reads SVGAGI. J was trimmed by 6 bases and V by 7 bases; bases with no gene match: 6. The CDR3 runs 14 residues. The CDR3 reads CASTASGGSNEQFF. The DNA for the CDR3 is TGTGCCAGCACCGCTAGCGGGGGATCCAATGAGCAGTTCTTC.

This clonotype was recorded at least ten times. The chain couples TRBV7-2 to TRBJ1-2; possibly TRBD1 for D (6 bases). V lost 6 bases and J lost 7, with 18 bases in between. The germline V gene encodes CDR1 SGHTA and CDR2 FQGNSA. The CDR3 spans 14 residues. This CDR3 reads CASSSTQGPFGYTF. The CDR3 bases are TGTGCCAGCAGTTCAACCCAGGGGCCGTTTGGCTACACCTTC.

This clonotype occurred many times. One end of the junction does not line up with germline, which may come from a read error. The chain joins TRBV12-3 or TRBV12-4 to TRBJ2-1; D possibly corresponds to TRBD2 (6 bases). This CDR3 is built from 15 residues. The CDR3 loop reads CASSLADPTYNEQFF. CDR3 nucleotides: TGTGCCAGCAGCTTAGCGGACCCTACCTACAATGAGCAGTTCTTC.

This clonotype has at least ten counts. This chain joins TRBV29-1 and TRBJ1-1, with D unclear. The V gene lost 8 bases and the J gene lost 0 bases, with 13 bases spanning the gap. This CDR3 has 13 amino acids. Germline-derived CDR1 and CDR2 are SQVTM and ANQGSEA. The CDR3 sequence: CSSHPQLNTEAFF. The CDR3 nucleotides are TGCAGCTCCCACCCCCAGCTGAACACTGAAGCTTTCTTT.

The sample holds many counts of this clonotype. The J gene is TRBJ2-1, the V gene TRBV6-1; 16 positions match TRBD2. The germline V gene has CDR1 MNHNS and CDR2 SASEGT. The CDR3 length is 19 residues. After removal of 4 bases from V and 0 bases from J, the junction contained 6 bases not matched to a gene. The CDR3 loop is CASSAGTSGGASSYNEQFF. CDR3 DNA: TGTGCCAGCAGTGCCGGGACTAGCGGGGGGGCCAGCTCCTACAATGAGCAGTTCTTC.

This clonotype was counted only a few times. The V call is TRBV5-6, the J call TRBJ2-2; D unclear. V was cut by 0 bases and J by 3 bases, with 6 bases left in between. Per germline, CDR1 SGHDT and CDR2 YYEEEE. This CDR3 spans 14 amino acids. As DNA, the CDR3 is TGTGCCAGCAGCTTGGGGTGGGACACCGGGGAGCTGTTTTTT. This encodes CASSLGWDTGELFF.

This clonotype has more than one count but fewer than ten. CDR3 in DNA: TGTGCCAGTAGGACTTTCGGGGAGACCCAGTACTTC. This sequence encodes CASRTFGETQYF. The chain uses TRBV19 and TRBJ2-5; D ambiguous. The V end was cut by 6 bases, the J end by 5 bases, with 10 bases between. This CDR3 contains 12 residues. CDR1 is LNHDA and CDR2 is SQIVND in the germline V gene (reference sequence).

This clonotype has a count of ten or more. The gene calls are TRBV28 and TRBJ2-3, with TRBD2 as a possible D gene (5 bases). Per the germline V gene, CDR1 is MDHEN and CDR2 is SYDVKM. V was trimmed by 6 bases and J by 0 bases, leaving 16 bases between them. There are 16 residues in the CDR3. This chain's CDR3 is CASSPPGRTSTDTQYF. The CDR3 nucleotides read TGTGCCAGCAGCCCCCCGGGCAGGACTAGCACAGATACGCAGTATTTT.

As to this clonotype: At one end, the junction sequence differs from germline, possibly due to a read error. The V gene is TRBV28, the J gene TRBJ2-5, with 7 bases matching TRBD2. The length of the CDR3 is 14 residues. Germline CDR1 MDHEN, CDR2 SYDVKM. CDR3 bases: TGTGCCAGCAGTTTTGTGGGGGAGGGAGAGACCCAGGACTTC. Translation gives CASSFVGEGETQDF.

The rearrangement uses TRBV18 and TRBJ1-2; tentatively, D is TRBD1 (6 bases). CDR3 length: 16 residues. Trimming pared 3 bases from V and 6 bases from J, leaving 20 bases between. The germline gives CDR1 KGHSH, CDR2 LQKENI. The CDR3: CASSPDRPPWKNGYTF. The CDR3 nucleotides read TGTGCCAGCTCACCTGACAGGCCCCCCTGGAAAAATGGCTACACCTTC.